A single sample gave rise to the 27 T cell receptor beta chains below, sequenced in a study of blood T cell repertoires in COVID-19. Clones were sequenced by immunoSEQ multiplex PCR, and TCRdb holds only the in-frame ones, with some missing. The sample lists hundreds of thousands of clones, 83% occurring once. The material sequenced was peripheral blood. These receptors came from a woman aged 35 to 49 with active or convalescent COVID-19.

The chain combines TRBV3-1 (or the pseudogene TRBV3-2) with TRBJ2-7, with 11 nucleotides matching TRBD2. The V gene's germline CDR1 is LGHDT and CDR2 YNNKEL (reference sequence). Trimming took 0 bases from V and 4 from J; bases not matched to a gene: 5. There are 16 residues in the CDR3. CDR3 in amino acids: CASSQDWASGRYEQYF. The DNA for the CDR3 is TGTGCCAGCAGCCAAGATTGGGCTAGCGGGAGGTACGAGCAGTACTTC.

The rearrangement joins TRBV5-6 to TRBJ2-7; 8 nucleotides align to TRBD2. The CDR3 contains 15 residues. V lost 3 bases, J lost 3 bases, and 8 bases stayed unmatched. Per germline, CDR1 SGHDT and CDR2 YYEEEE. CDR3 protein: CASSSLAEPFYEQYF. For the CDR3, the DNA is TGTGCCAGCAGCTCACTAGCGGAGCCGTTCTACGAGCAGTACTTC.

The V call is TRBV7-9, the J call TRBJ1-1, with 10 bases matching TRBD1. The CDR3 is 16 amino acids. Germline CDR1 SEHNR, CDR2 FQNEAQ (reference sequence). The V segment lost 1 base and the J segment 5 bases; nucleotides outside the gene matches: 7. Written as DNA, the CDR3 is TGTGCCAGCAGCTTAGGGGGGACAGGGGAGGGAACTGAAGCTTTCTTT. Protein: CASSLGGTGEGTEAFF.

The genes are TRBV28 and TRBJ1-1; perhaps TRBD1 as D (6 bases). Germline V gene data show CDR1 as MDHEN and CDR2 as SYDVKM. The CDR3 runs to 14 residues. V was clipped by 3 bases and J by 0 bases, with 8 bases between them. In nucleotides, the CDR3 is TGTGCCAGCAGTTTGCCAGGGGTGAACACTGAAGCTTTCTTT. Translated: CASSLPGVNTEAFF.

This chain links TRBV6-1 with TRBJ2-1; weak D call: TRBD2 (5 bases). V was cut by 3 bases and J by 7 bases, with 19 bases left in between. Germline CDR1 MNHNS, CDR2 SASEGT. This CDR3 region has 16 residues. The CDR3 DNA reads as TGTGCCAGCAGTGACCGGGGAGAGGATATACGGAATGAGCAGTTCTTC. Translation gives CASSDRGEDIRNEQFF.

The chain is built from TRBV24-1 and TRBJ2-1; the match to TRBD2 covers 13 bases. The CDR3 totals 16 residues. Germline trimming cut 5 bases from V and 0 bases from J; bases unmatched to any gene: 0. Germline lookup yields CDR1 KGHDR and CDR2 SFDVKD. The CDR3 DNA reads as TGTGCCACCAGTGGGACTAGCGGGAGCTCCTACAATGAGCAGTTCTTC. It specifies CATSGTSGSSYNEQFF.

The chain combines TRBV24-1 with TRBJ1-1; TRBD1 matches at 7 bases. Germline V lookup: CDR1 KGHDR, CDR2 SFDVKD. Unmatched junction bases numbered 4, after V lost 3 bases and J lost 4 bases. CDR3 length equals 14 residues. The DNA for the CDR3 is TGTGCCACCAGTGATAACAGGGGAGGCACTGAAGCTTTCTTT. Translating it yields CATSDNRGGTEAFF.

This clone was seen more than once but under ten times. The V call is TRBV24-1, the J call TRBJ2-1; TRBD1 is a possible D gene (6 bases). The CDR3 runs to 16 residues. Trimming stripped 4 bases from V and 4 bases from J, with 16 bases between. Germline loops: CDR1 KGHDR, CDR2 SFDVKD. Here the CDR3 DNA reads TGTGCCACCAGTGACAACAGGGTGAGGGTATACAATGAGCAGTTCTTC. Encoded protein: CATSDNRVRVYNEQFF.

CDR3 protein: CASSLSRGQRHQPQHF. CDR3 nucleotides: TGTGCCAGCAGCTTATCGAGAGGACAGCGGCATCAGCCCCAGCATTTT. The chain links TRBV7-9 to TRBJ1-5, with D perhaps TRBD1 (6 bases). The CDR3 length is 16 residues. V was clipped by 2 bases and J by 5 bases, with 16 bases between them. Germline values: CDR1 SEHNR, CDR2 FQNEAQ (reference sequence).

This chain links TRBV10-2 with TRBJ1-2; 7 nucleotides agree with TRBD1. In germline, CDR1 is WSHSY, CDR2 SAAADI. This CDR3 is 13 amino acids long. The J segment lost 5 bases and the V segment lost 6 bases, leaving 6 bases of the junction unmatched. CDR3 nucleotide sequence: TGCGCCAGCAGCCGGGACAGAAGTTATGGCTACACCTTC. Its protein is CASSRDRSYGYTF.

CDR3 amino acids: CATSRDLRFYNEQFF. The CDR3 DNA sequence: TGTGCCACCAGCAGAGATCTGCGTTTCTACAATGAGCAGTTCTTC. This chain links TRBV15 with TRBJ2-1, with D unclear. Per germline, CDR1 LNHNV and CDR2 YYDKDF (reference sequence). CDR3 length: 15 amino acids. The V end lost 0 bases, the J end lost 3 bases, and 9 bases lay between the germline ends.

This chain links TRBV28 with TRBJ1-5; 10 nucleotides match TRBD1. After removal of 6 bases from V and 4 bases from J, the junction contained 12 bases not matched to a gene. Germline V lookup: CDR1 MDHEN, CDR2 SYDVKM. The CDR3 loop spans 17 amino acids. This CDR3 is CASRVTLLGQGNQPQHF. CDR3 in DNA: TGTGCCAGCAGGGTGACACTGCTGGGACAGGGGAATCAGCCCCAGCATTTT.

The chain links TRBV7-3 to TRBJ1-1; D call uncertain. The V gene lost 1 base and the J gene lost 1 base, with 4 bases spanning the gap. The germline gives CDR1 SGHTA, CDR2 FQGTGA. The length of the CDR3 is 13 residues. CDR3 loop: CASSLKQNTEAFF. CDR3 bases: TGTGCCAGCAGCTTAAAGCAGAACACTGAAGCTTTCTTT.

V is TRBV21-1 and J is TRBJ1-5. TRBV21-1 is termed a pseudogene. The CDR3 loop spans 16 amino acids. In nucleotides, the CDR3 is TGTGCCAGCCCGAGACGGGGTGTAGGACCCAATCAGCCCCAGCATTTT. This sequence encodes CASPRRGVGPNQPQHF.

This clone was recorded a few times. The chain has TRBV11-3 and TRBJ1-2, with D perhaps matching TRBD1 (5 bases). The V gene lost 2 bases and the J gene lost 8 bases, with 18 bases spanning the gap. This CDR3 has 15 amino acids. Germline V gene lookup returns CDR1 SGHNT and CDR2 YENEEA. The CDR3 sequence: CASSLSRSGAGGYTF. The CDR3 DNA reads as TGTGCCAGCAGCTTATCTCGGTCTGGGGCAGGGGGCTACACCTTC.

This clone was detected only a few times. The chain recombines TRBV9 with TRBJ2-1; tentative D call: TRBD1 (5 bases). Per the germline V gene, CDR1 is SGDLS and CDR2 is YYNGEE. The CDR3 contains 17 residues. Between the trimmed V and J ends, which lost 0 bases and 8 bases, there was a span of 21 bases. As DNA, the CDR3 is TGTGCCAGCAGCGTAGGTTTGACGGGCAGGGCATGGGATGAGCAGTTCTTC. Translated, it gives CASSVGLTGRAWDEQFF.

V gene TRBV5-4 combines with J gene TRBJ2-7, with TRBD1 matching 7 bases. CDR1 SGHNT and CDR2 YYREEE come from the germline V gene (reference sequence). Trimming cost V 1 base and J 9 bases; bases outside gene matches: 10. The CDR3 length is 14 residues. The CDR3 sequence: CASSLRSNRGMQYF. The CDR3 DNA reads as TGTGCCAGCAGCTTGAGGTCCAACAGGGGCATGCAGTACTTC.

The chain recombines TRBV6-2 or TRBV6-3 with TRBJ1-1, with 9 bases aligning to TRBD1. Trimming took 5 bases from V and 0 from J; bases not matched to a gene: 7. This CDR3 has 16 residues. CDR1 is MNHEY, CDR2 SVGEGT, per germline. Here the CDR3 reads CASSHRTGVMNTEAFF. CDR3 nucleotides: TGTGCCAGCAGTCACCGGACAGGGGTCATGAACACTGAAGCTTTCTTT.

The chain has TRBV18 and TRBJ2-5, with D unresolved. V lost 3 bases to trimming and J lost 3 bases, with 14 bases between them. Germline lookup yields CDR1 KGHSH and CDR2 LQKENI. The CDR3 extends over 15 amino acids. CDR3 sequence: CASSPSTEPKETQYF. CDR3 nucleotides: TGTGCCAGCTCACCTTCCACTGAGCCAAAAGAGACCCAGTACTTC. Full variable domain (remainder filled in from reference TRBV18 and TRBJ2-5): NAGVMQNPRHLVRRRGQEARLRCSPMKGHSHVYWYRQLPEEGLKFMVYLQKENIIDESGMPKERFSAEFPKEGPSILRIQQVVRGDSAAYFCASSPSTEPKETQYFGPGTRLLVL.

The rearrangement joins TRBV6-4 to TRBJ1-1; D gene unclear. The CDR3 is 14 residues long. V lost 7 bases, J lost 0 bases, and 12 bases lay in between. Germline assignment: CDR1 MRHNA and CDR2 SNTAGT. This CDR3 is CASKAGGVNTEAFF. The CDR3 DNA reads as TGTGCCAGCAAGGCGGGCGGGGTGAACACTGAAGCTTTCTTT.

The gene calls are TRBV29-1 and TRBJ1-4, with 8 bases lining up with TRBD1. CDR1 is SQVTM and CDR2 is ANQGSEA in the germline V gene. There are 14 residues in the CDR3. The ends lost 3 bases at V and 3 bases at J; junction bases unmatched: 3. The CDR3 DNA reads TGCAGCGTTGAGGGGACAGGCGCTAATGAAAAACTGTTTTTT. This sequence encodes CSVEGTGANEKLFF.

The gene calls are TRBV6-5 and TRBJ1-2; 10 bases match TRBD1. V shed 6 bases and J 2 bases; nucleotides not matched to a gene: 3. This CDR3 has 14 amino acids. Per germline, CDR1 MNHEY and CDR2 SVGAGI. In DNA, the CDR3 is TGTGCCAGCAGGAGGACAGGGGGGAACTATGGCTACACCTTC. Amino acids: CASRRTGGNYGYTF.

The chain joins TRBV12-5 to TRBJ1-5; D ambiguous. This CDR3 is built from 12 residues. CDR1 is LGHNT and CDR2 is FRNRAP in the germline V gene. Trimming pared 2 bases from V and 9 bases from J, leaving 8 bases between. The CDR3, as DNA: TGTGCTAGTGGTTTGCCGCCGGGGCCCCAGCATTTT. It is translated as CASGLPPGPQHF.

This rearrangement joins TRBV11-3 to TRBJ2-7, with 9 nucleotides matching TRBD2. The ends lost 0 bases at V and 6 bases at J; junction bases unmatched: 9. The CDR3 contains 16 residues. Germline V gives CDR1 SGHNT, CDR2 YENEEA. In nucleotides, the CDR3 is TGTGCCAGCAGCTTAGATGTTCCCAGCGGGGGGCGCGAGCAGTACTTC. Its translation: CASSLDVPSGGREQYF. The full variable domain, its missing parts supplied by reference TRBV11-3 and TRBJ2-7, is EAGVVQSPRYKIIEKKQPVAFWCNPISGHNTLYWYLQNLGQGPELLIRYENEEAVDDSQLPKDRFSAERLKGVDSTLKIQPAELGDSAVYLCASSLDVPSGGREQYFGPGTRLTVT.

The CDR3 nucleotides are TGTGCCAGCAGCCACCTCGTGGGAAGCGGGAGGGCCGCGGAGTTCTTC. This translates into CASSHLVGSGRAAEFF. The genes are TRBV5-6 and TRBJ2-1, with TRBD2 identical over 10 bases. The CDR3 spans 16 residues. The J segment lost 14 bases and the V segment lost 4 bases, leaving 18 bases of the junction unmatched. The germline CDR1 and CDR2 sequences are SGHDT and YYEEEE.

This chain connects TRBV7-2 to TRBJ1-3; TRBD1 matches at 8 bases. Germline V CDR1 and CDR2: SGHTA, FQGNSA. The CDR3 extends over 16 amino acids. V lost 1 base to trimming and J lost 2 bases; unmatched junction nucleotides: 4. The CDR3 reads CASSLGLQGAGNTIYF. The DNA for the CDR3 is TGTGCCAGCAGCTTAGGATTACAGGGGGCTGGAAACACCATATATTTT.

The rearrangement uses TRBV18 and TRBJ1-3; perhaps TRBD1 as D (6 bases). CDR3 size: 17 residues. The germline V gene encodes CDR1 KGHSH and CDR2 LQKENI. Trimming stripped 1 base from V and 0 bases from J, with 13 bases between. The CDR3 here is CASSPRRGPDSGNTIYF. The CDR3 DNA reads TGTGCCAGCTCACCACGGCGGGGGCCCGACTCTGGAAACACCATATATTTT.